A selection of T cell receptor beta chains follows, all from one sample in a study of T cells expressing NK-cell markers. TCRdb re-called the 5' RACE reads and gives one entry per CDR3 protein, without DNA. The sample totals 440,000 or so distinct CDR3 sequences; its top ten clones hold about 7.1%. The sequenced material came from blood T cells: a sorted CD56 or NKG2C T cell subset, CD4+ or CD8+ T cells, or bulk PBMC T cells (not recorded which). The receptors come from a woman aged 18 to 75 in good health. CDR3s include the opening cysteine and the closing phenylalanine or tryptophan. The order of the fields is J gene, V gene, CDR3 protein.

TRBJ2-1 | TRBV21-1 | CASSRAGGHGEQFF
TRBJ2-3 | TRBV11-2 | CASSPYNTGLADTQYF
TRBJ2-5 | TRBV7-2 | CASSPDFGETQYF
TRBJ2-3 | TRBV27 | CASTLRGTDTQYF
TRBJ2-1 | TRBV20-1 | CSASAGANEQFF
TRBJ2-5 | TRBV7-8 | CASTQDYPVGTQYF
TRBJ2-1 | TRBV27 | CASSSTGVNEQFF
TRBJ2-7 | TRBV6-2/TRBV6-3 | CASIDNSYEQYF
TRBJ2-3 | TRBV6-1 | CASSEGTTYTDTQYF
TRBJ2-6 | TRBV12-3/TRBV12-4 | CASSLSYSAGALSGANVLTF
TRBJ1-6 | TRBV9 | CASSPEALSSYNSPLHF
TRBJ2-6 | TRBV9 | CASSASGSEANVLTF
TRBJ2-5 | TRBV12-3/TRBV12-4 | CASSPTGGKTQYF
TRBJ1-1 | TRBV6-2/TRBV6-3 | CASRLTPGAEAFF
TRBJ2-1 | TRBV29-1 | CSVEEWGVAGANEQFF
TRBJ1-2 | TRBV5-1 | CASSLGPDYGYTF
TRBJ2-1 | TRBV5-1 | CASSLTVNEQFF
TRBJ1-2 | TRBV27 | CASSLGPTPYGYTF
TRBJ2-5 | TRBV12-3/TRBV12-4 | CASSLRTSGSAMTQYF
TRBJ2-6 | TRBV5-4 | CASSLGLHSSGANVLTF
TRBJ1-2 | TRBV30 | CAWRGTGDYGYTF
TRBJ1-1 | TRBV18 | CASSPRQGMGTEAFF
TRBJ2-3 | TRBV28 | CASRGLAAFTQYF
TRBJ2-1 | TRBV20-1 | CSAHQVAGGHEQFF
TRBJ1-1 | TRBV30 | CAWSLGNTEAFF
TRBJ2-1 | TRBV21-1 | CASSTTSSDYNEQFF
TRBJ2-3 | TRBV9 | CASSVAWTDTQYF